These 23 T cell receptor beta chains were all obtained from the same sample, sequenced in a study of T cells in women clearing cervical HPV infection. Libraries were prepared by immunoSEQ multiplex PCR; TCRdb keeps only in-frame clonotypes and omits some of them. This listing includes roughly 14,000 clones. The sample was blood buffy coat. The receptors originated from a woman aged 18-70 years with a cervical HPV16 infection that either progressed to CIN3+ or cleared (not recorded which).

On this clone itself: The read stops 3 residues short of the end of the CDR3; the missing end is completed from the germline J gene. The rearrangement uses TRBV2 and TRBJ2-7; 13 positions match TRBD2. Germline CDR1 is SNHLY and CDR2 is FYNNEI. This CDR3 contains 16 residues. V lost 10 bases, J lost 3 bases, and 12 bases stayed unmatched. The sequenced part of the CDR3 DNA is TGTGCCACCGGACTAGCGGGGGCCACGGGTAACTACGAG. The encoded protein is CATGLAGATGNYE. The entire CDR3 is CATGLAGATGNYEQYF. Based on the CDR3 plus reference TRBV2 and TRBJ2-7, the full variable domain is EPEVTQTPSHQVTQMGQEVILRCVPISNHLYFYWYRQILGQKVEFLVSFYNNEISEKSEIFDDQFSVERPDGSNFTLKIRSTKLEDSAMYFCATGLAGATGNYEQYFGPGTRLTVT.

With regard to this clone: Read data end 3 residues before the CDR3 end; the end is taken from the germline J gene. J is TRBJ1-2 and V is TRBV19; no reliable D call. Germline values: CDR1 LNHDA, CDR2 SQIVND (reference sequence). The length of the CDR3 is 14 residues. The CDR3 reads CASSMAASTDTYTF. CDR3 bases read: TGTGCCAGTAGTATGGCAGCTAGCACAGATACC.

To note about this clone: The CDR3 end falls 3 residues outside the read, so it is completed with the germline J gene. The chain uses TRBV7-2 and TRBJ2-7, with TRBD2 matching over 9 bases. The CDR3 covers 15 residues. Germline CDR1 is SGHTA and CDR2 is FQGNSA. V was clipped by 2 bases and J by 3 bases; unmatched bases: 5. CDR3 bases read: TGTGCCAGCAGCTTACATGCGGGGGGGGACTACGAG. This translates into CASSLHAGGDYE. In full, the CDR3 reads CASSLHAGGDYEQYF.

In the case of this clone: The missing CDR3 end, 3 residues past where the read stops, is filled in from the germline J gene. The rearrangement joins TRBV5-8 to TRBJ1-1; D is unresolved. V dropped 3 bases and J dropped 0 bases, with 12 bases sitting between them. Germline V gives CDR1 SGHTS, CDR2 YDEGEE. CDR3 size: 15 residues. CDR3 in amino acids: CASSSSGSVNTEAFF. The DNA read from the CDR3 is TGTGCCAGCAGCTCTTCGGGGAGTGTGAACACTGAA. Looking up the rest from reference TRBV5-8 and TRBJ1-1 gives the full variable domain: EAGVTQSPTHLIKTRGQQATLRCSPISGHTSVYWYQQALGLGLQFLLWYDEGEERNRGNFPPRFSGRQFPNYSSELNVNALELEDSALYLCASSSSGSVNTEAFFGQGTRLTVV.

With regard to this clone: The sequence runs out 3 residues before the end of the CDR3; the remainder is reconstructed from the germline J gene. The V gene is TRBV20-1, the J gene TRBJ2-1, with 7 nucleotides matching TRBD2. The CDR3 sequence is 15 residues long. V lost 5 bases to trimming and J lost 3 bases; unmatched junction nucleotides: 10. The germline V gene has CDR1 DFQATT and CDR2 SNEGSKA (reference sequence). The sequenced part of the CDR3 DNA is TGCAGTGCTCCCCCCGCGAAGCGGGGCTACAATGAG. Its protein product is CSAPPAKRGYNE. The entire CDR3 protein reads CSAPPAKRGYNEQFF.

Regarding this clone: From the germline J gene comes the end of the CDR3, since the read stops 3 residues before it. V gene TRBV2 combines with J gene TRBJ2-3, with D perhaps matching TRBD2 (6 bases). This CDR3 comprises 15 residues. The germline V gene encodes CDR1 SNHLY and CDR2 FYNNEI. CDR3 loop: CASSPSGGRNQPQYF. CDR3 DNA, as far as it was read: TGTGCCAGCAGTCCTTCCGGGGGAAGGAATCAGCCG.

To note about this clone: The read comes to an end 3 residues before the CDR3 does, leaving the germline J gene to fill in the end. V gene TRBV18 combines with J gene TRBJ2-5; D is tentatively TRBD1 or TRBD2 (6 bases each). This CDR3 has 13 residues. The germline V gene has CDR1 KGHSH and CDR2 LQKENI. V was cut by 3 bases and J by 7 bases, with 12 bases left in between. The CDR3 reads CASSPPGEATQYF. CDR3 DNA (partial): TGTGCCAGCTCACCCCCAGGGGAGGCGACC.

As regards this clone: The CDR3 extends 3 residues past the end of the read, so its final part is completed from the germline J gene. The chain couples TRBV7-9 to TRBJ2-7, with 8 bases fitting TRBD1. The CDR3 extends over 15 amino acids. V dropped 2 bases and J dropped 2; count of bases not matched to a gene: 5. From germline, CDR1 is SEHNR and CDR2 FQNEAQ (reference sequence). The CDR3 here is CASSLTGGPAYEQYF. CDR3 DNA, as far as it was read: TGTGCCAGCAGCTTAACAGGGGGACCGGCCTACGAG.

This CDR3 reads CASSQVPGQAYGYTF. Incomplete CDR3 DNA: TGCGCCAGCAGCCAAGTTCCAGGACAAGCCTATGGC. The chain uses TRBV4-1 and TRBJ1-2; possible D gene TRBD1, 5 bases. The read ends 3 residues shy of where the CDR3 ends; the end is completed using the germline J gene. V lost 1 base and J 4 bases, leaving 13 bases between the germline ends. In germline, CDR1 is MGHRA, CDR2 YSYEKL. This CDR3 has 15 residues.

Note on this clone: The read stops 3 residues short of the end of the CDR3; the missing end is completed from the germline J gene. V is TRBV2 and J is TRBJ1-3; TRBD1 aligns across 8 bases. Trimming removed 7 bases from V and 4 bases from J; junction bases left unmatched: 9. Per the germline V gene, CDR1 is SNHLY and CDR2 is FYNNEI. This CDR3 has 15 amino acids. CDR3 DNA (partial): TGTGCCAGCAATAAGAAGGACAGGGCCGGAAACACC. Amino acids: CASNKKDRAGNT. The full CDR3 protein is CASNKKDRAGNTIYF.

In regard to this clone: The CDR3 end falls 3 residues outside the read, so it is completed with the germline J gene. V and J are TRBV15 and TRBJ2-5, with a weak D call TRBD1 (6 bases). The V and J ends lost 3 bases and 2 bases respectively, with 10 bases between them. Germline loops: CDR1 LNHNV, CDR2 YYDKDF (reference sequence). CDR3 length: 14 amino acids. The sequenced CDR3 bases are TGTGCCACCAGCAGCCTCCAGGGGCAAGAGACC. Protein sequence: CATSSLQGQET. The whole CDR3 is CATSSLQGQETQYF.

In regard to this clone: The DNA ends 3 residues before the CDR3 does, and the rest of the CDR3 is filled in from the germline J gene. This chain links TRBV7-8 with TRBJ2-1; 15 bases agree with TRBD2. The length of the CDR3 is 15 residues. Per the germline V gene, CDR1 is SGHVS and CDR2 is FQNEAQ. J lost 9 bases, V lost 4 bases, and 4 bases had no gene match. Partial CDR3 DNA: TGTGCCAGCAGCTGGACTAGCGGGGGGGGTGGTGAG. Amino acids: CASSWTSGGGGE. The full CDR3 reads CASSWTSGGGGEQFF.

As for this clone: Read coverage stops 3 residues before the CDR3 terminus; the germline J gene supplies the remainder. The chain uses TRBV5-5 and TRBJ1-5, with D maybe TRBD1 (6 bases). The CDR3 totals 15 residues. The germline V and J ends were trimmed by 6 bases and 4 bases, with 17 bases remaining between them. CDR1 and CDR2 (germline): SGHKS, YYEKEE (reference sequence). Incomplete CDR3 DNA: TGTGCCAGCACTCTTAACAGGGATACGAATCAGCCC. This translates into CASTLNRDTNQP. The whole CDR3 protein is CASTLNRDTNQPQHF.

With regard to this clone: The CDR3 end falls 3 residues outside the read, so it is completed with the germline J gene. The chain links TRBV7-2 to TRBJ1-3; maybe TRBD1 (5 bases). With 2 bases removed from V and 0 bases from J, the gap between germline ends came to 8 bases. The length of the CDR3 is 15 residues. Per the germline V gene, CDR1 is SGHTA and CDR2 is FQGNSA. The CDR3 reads CASSLTGGSGNTIYF. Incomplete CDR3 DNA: TGTGCCAGCAGCTTAACCGGGGGCTCTGGAAACACC.

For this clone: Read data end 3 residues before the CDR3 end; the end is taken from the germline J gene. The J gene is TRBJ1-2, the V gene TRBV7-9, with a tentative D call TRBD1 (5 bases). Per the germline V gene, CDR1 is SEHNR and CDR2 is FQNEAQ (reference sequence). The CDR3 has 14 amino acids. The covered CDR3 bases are TGTGCCAGCAGCTTAAACCCCCCAGGGAGCGAC. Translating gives CASSLNPPGSD. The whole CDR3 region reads CASSLNPPGSDYTF.

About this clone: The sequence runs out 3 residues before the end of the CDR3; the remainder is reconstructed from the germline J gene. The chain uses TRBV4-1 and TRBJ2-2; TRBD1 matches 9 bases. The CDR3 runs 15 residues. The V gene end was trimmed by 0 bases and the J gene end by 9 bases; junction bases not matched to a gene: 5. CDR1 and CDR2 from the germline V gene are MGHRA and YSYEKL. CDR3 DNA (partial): TGCGCCAGCAGCCAAGATCAAGGGACAGGGAGGGAG. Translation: CASSQDQGTGRE. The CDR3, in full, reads CASSQDQGTGRELFF.

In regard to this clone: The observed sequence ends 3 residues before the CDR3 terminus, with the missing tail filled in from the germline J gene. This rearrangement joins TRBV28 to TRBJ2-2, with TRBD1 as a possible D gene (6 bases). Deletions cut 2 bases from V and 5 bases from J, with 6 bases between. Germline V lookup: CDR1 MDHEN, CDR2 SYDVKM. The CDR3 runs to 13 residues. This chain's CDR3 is CASSLTGTGELFF. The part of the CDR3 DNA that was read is TGTGCCAGCAGTTTAACAGGGACCGGGGAG.

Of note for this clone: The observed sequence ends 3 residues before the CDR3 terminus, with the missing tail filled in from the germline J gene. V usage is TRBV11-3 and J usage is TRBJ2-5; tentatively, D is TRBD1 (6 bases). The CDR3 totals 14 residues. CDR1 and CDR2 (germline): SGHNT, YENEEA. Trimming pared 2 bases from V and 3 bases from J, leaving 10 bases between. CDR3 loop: CASSLRDKEETQYF. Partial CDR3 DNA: TGTGCCAGCAGCTTACGGGACAAAGAAGAGACC.

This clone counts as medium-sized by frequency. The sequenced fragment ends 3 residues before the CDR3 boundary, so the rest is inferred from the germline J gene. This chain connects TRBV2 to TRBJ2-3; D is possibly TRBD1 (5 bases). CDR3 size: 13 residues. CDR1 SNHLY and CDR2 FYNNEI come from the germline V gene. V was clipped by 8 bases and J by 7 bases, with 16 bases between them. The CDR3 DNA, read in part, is TGTGCCAGCGCAGGCCAGGGTTCTAATACG. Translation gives CASAGQGSNT. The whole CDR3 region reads CASAGQGSNTQYF.

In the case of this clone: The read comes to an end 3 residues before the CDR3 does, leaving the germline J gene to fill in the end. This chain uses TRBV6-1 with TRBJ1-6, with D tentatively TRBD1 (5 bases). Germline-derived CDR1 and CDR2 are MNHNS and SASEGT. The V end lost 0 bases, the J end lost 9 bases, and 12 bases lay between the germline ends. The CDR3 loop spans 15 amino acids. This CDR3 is CASSEALRRGSPLHF. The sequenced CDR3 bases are TGTGCCAGCAGTGAAGCTTTAAGGAGGGGTTCACCC.

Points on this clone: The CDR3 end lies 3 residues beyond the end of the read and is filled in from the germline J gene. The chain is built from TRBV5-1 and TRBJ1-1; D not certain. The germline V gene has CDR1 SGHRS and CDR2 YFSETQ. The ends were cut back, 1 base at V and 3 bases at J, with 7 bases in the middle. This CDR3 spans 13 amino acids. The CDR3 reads CASSLQEDTEAFF. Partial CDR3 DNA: TGCGCCAGCAGCTTGCAGGAGGACACTGAA.

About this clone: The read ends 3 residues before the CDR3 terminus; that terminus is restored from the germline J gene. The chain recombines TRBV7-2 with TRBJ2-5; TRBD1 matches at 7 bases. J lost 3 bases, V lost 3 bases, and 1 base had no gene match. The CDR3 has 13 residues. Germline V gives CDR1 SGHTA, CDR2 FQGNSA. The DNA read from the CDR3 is TGTGCCAGCAGCTTTGGGACAGAAGAGACC. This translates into CASSFGTEET. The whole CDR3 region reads CASSFGTEETQYF.

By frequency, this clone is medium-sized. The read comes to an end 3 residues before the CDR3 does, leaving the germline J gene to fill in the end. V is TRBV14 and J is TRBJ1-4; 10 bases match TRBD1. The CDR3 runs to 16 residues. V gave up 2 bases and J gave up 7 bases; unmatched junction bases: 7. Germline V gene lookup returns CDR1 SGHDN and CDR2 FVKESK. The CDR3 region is CASSQLPGQGSEKLFF. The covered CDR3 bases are TGTGCCAGCAGCCAACTTCCGGGACAGGGGAGTGAAAAA.